The clone carrying this T cell receptor beta chain was seen a handful of times. The antigen is not known. The data stem from a study of T-cell memory formation after mild COVID-19. General study points: Some responding clones appeared in pre-infection memory, suggesting cross-reactive memory joined. Later expanders leaned CD4+, whereas clones that contracted between day 15 and 85 were balanced CD4/CD8. Still unconfirmed is whether the second-wave clones peaking on day 37 recognized SARS-CoV-2.

It was 5'RACE with constant-segment primers that produced the TCR alpha and TCR beta cDNA libraries, which carried sample barcodes and UMIs. In TCRdb, the 5' RACE reads were re-called with MiXCR into one record per CDR3 protein. This table holds hundreds of thousands of distinct CDR3 sequences, more than 15% found once. In germline, CDR1 is LGHNA, CDR2 YSLEER. The CDR3 has 19 amino acids. The ends lost 0 bases at V and 2 bases at J; junction bases unmatched: 10. The sample comprised PBMCs or a T cell subset sorted from them (not recorded which). V gene TRBV4-3 combines with J gene TRBJ2-3; 11 bases are shared with TRBD2. This clonotype was sampled from an adult woman who had mild COVID-19 (a few samples of this study predate the infection). Cell type and time point are not known. Here the CDR3 reads CASSQEGLAGGLYTDTQYF. The CDR3 bases are TGCGCCAGCAGCCAAGAAGGCCTAGCGGGAGGACTATACACAGATACGCAGTATTTT.